The rows below give T cell receptor beta chains drawn from one sample of a study of vaccination effects on CD4 cells after COVID-19. No antigen is known for these receptors. Libraries were prepared by immunoSEQ multiplex PCR; TCRdb keeps only in-frame clonotypes and omits some of them. This table has fewer than 35,000 clones, 70% appearing once. The material sequenced was CD4+ T cells from PBMCs cultured without peptide, taken before COVID-19 vaccination. The receptors here all came from a human donor who received a COVID-19 vaccine. Both conserved end residues are part of each CDR3. The order of the fields is V gene, J gene, D gene, clone size, CDR3 protein, CDR3 DNA. D genes are given only for firm matches. Clone size appears in some rows only: once, few, many, or a class for an expanded clone.

>TRBV30|TRBJ1-6|-|-
CAWVTGSSSPLHF
TGTGCCTGGGTGACAGGATCCTCTTCACCCCTCCACTTT
>TRBV6-5|TRBJ2-7|TRBD2|-
CASSYSVLAGAYEQYF
TGTGCCAGCAGTTACTCAGTTCTAGCGGGAGCCTACGAGCAGTACTTC
>TRBV9|TRBJ2-5|-|-
CASSVGWGSNKETQYF
TGTGCCAGCAGCGTAGGGTGGGGGAGTAACAAAGAGACCCAGTACTTC
>TRBV19|TRBJ2-7|-|-
CASSRRDGTYEQYF
TGTGCCAGTAGCAGGAGGGACGGTACCTACGAGCAGTACTTC
>TRBV27|TRBJ2-1|-|few
CASRDRPGGREQFF
TGTGCCAGCAGGGACAGGCCCGGGGGGAGAGAGCAGTTCTTC
>TRBV3-1/TRBV3-2|TRBJ2-1|-|-
CASSQRVPEEQFF
TGTGCCAGCAGCCAACGGGTCCCCGAGGAGCAGTTCTTC
>TRBV2|TRBJ2-2|-|few
CASSETGNTGELFF
TGTGCCAGCAGTGAGACAGGGAACACCGGGGAGCTGTTTTTT
>TRBV27|TRBJ2-7|TRBD2|few
CASSPTLTSYYEQYF
TGTGCCAGCAGTCCGACGTTGACTAGCTACTACGAGCAGTACTTC
>TRBV28|TRBJ2-7|TRBD1|-
CASRGQGGSREQYF
TGTGCCAGCAGGGGACAGGGCGGTTCGAGGGAGCAGTACTTC
>TRBV10-3|TRBJ2-3|TRBD2|-
CAISKSGGSDTQYF
TGTGCCATCAGCAAAAGCGGGGGTTCAGATACGCAGTATTTT
>TRBV7-2|TRBJ2-1|-|few
CASIPRVGRDEQFF
TGTGCCAGCATCCCGCGAGTCGGGCGCGATGAGCAGTTCTTC
>TRBV7-9|TRBJ1-2|-|few
CASSRDSPAGNTF
TGTGCCAGCAGCCGTGACAGCCCCGCGGGAAACACCTTC
>TRBV5-1|TRBJ2-7|-|few
CASSLDTPEQYF
TGCGCCAGCAGCTTGGACACCCCCGAGCAGTACTTC
>TRBV18|TRBJ2-5|-|-
CASSPVQETQYF
TGTGCCAGCTCACCAGTCCAAGAGACCCAGTACTTC
>TRBV30|TRBJ1-6|TRBD1|-
CAWKGQGLYSPLHF
TGTGCCTGGAAGGGACAGGGCCTCTATTCACCCCTCCACTTT
>TRBV12-3/TRBV12-4|TRBJ2-5|-|-
CASSQSIQETQYF
TGTGCCAGCAGTCAGAGTATCCAAGAGACCCAGTACTTC
>TRBV18|TRBJ2-3|TRBD1|once
CASIQNQGGTDTQYF
TGTGCCAGCATCCAAAACCAGGGGGGCACAGATACGCAGTATTTT
>TRBV6-5|TRBJ2-1|TRBD2|-
CASRTSGGTYNEQFF
TGTGCCAGCAGGACTAGCGGGGGGACTTACAATGAGCAGTTCTTC
>TRBV14|TRBJ1-3|-|-
CASSSGQLLYGNTIYF
TGTGCCAGCAGCTCAGGACAGCTCCTCTATGGAAACACCATATATTTT
>TRBV5-5|TRBJ2-5|TRBD1|few
CASSPGQGQETQYF
TGTGCCAGCAGCCCGGGACAGGGCCAAGAGACCCAGTACTTC
>TRBV3-1/TRBV3-2|TRBJ1-2|-|-
CASSQDPGSGYTF
TGTGCCAGCAGCCAAGATCCAGGGTCAGGCTACACCTTC
>TRBV5-4|TRBJ2-7|-|-
CASSFRTSSSGYYEQYF
TGTGCCAGCAGCTTCCGGACCTCCAGTTCGGGGTACTACGAGCAGTACTTC
>TRBV3-1/TRBV3-2|TRBJ2-3|-|-
CASSQARDTQYF
TGTGCCAGCAGCCAAGCTAGGGATACGCAGTATTTT
>TRBV6-5|TRBJ2-6|-|few
CASGLGVTGANVLTF
TGTGCCAGCGGATTGGGGGTAACTGGGGCCAACGTCCTGACTTTC
>TRBV21-1|TRBJ1-1|-|-
CARSDRGLYTEAFF
TGTGCCAGAAGTGACAGGGGGCTGTACACTGAAGCTTTCTTT
>TRBV4-1|TRBJ1-2|-|once
CASSRPGQNYGYTF
TGCGCCAGCAGCCGACCGGGACAAAACTATGGCTACACCTTC
>TRBV7-9|TRBJ2-2|-|-
CAGAGPPFANTGELFF
TGTGCCGGGGCGGGGCCTCCCTTCGCGAACACCGGGGAGCTGTTTTTT
>TRBV5-1|TRBJ2-3|TRBD2|-
CASSYRAGGPDTQYF
TGCGCCAGCAGCTACCGAGCGGGGGGACCAGATACGCAGTATTTT